This T cell receptor beta chain was sequenced during a study of T cells in Graves' hyperthyroidism and ophthalmopathy. The CDR3 regions of TCR beta were amplified from RNA transcripts. The TCR CDR3 was amplified in a first-round RT-PCR using the HTBI primer set. In TCRdb, the multiplex PCR reads were re-called with MiXCR into one record per CDR3 protein. The sample has about 360,000 distinct CDR3 sequences, approximately 13% seen once. In this sample, this clonotype turned up a few times. Trimming cost V 1 base and J 5 bases; bases outside gene matches: 15. The CDR3 extends over 19 amino acids. In germline, CDR1 is SGHDN, CDR2 FVKESK. Clinical symptoms, serum thyroxine and TRAb, thyroid ultrasound and orbital computed tomography together formed the diagnostic basis. Using around 10 ml of fresh peripheral blood, PBMCs were prepared.

The sequenced sample was blood. V usage is TRBV14 and J usage is TRBJ2-2; 8 bases agree with TRBD2. This TCR was recovered from a woman aged 18-29 years with Graves' hyperthyroidism. The DNA for the CDR3 is TGTGCCAGCAGCCAAGCGACTCACGGGGGGGTATGGAGGACCGGGGAGCTGTTTTTT. It is translated as CASSQATHGGVWRTGELFF.